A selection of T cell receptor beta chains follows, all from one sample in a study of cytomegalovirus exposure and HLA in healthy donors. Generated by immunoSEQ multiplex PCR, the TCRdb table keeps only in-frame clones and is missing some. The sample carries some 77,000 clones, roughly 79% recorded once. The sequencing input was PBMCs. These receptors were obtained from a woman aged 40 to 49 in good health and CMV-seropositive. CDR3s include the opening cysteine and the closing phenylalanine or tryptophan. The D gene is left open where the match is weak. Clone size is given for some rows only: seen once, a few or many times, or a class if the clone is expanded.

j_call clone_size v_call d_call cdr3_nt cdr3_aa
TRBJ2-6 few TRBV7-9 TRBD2 TGTGCCAGCAGCCAGGGACTAGCGGGAGGGCGTCCTGGGGCCAACGTCCTGACTTTC CASSQGLAGGRPGANVLTF
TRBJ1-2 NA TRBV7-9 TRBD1 TGTGCCAGCAGTTTGAGCGGGGACAGGATAAACTATGGCTACACCTTC CASSLSGDRINYGYTF
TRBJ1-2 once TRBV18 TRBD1 TGTGCCAGCTCCCCTCCCGGGACAGACTATGGCTACACCTTC CASSPPGTDYGYTF
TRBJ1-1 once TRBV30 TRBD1 TGTGCCTGGAGTAGGGGGCTAGATACTGAAGCTTTCTTT CAWSRGLDTEAFF
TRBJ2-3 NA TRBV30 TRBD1 TGTGCCTGGAGTGCCACAGGGGCGATTGAGTATTTT CAWSATGAIEYF
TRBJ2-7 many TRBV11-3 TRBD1 TGTGCCAGCAGCTTACCTGTCCGGGACAGGGTTACAATAGTGTCCTACGAGCAGTACTTC CASSLPVRDRVTIVSYEQYF
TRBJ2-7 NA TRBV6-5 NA TGTGCCAGCAGTTATGGGTCCCGGAGCGAGCAGTACTTC CASSYGSRSEQYF
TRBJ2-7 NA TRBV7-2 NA TGTGCCAGCAGCCGGAGCGAATCCTACGAGCAGTACTTC CASSRSESYEQYF
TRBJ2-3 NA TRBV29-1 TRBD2 TGCAGCGTGAAACAGCTAGCGGCAGATACGCAGTATTTT CSVKQLAADTQYF
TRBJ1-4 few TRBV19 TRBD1 TGTGCCAGTTCGAAACAGGGGAAGGGGAATGAAAAACTGTTTTTT CASSKQGKGNEKLFF
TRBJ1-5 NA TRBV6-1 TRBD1 TGTGCCAGCAAGGAAGGGGGCAGGCAGCCCCAGCATTTT CASKEGGRQPQHF
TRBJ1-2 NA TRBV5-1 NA TGCGCCAGCAGCTTGGTACTCCAGGGGAACTATGGCTACACCTTC CASSLVLQGNYGYTF
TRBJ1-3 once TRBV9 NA TGTGCCAGCAGCGATAATACAGTCTCCTCTGGAAACACCATATATTTT CASSDNTVSSGNTIYF
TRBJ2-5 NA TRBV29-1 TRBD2 TGCAGCGCGCGGGGGAGGGGAGAGACCCAGTACTTC CSARGRGETQYF
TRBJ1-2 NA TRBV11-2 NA TGTGCCAGCAGCTTAGGCGGTAACTATGGCTACACCTTC CASSLGGNYGYTF
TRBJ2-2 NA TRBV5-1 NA TGCGCCAGCAGCTTGGCCTTACAGGGCGGGGAGCTGTTTTTT CASSLALQGGELFF
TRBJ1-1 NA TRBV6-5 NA TGTGCCAGCAGTTACTCGGGGGGGCCAAGTACTGAAGCTTTCTTT CASSYSGGPSTEAFF
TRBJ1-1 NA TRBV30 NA TGTGCCTGGAGTCGGGGGGCGACGAACACTGAAGCTTTCTTT CAWSRGATNTEAFF
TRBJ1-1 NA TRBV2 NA TGTGCCAGCAGTGAAGACCCGGTCGGCACTGAAGCTTTCTTT CASSEDPVGTEAFF